This T cell receptor (beta chain) was obtained from a study of cytomegalovirus exposure and HLA in healthy donors. Study-wide results and caveats: According to the study, about 180 TCR beta chains were cytomegalovirus-associated. TCR association rates varied by HLA locus in a later analysis, with DRB1 highest and HLA-C lowest.

V was clipped by 1 base and J by 7 bases, with 13 bases between them. This CDR3 comprises 14 residues. Germline values: CDR1 SEHNR, CDR2 FQNEAQ (reference sequence). PCR employed 60 Vbeta and 13 Jbeta primers. Libraries were prepared by immunoSEQ multiplex PCR; TCRdb keeps only in-frame clonotypes and omits some of them. The sample holds under 50,000 clones. As for this clone: Its cognate antigen is unknown.

This clonotype was obtained from a male donor in good health and CMV-seronegative. J is TRBJ1-1 and V is TRBV7-9, with TRBD1 as a possible D gene (6 bases). The sample comprised PBMCs. The CDR3: CASSLVRTEREAFF. CDR3 in DNA: TGTGCCAGCAGCTTAGTCCGGACAGAGCGTGAAGCTTTCTTT.